This T cell receptor (beta chain) stems from a study of beta chain features in type 1 diabetes. Of the isolated RNA, all was reverse transcribed, and so the sequenced material was expressed TCRB transcripts. TCRdb keeps only in-frame clones here, not all; method: immunoSEQ multiplex PCR. Of a few hundred thousand clones detected, 12% to 15% appear once; the ten largest clones hold about 6.7%. Purities over 98% were achieved in all sorted populations. This receptor was obtained from a young man in good health. The specimen was central memory CD4+ T cells from blood.

The CDR3 is CAISFRDRGNTGELFF. The CDR3 nucleotides read TGTGCCATCAGTTTCCGGGACAGGGGTAACACCGGGGAGCTGTTTTTT. The chain links TRBV10-3 to TRBJ2-2; 10 bases map to TRBD1. The CDR3 has 16 residues. Germline lookup yields CDR1 ENHRY and CDR2 SYGVKD. The V and J ends lost 5 bases and 2 bases, in that order; junction bases with no gene match: 5.